This TCR beta chain came from a study of graft-versus-host responses after intestinal transplantation. Across the whole study: Every recipient had anti-thymocyte globulin induction and around three years of tacrolimus plus steroids.

This clone appeared once. The antigen remains unidentified. Study-level findings and limits: Some patients had graft-donor T cell macrochimerism, and their allografts showed high graft-versus-host to host-versus-graft clonal ratios.

CDR3 length equals 15 residues. Germline loops: CDR1 MNHEY, CDR2 SVGAGI. V was clipped by 4 bases and J by 2 bases, with 15 bases between them. The data were produced by immunoSEQ multiplex PCR, yet TCRdb's version contains in-frame clones alone and is incomplete. The sample has approximately 75,000 clones; 90% to 95% are singletons. The chain has TRBV6-5 and TRBJ2-7, with D maybe TRBD1 (5 bases). Sequences were derived from unstimulated CD8+ T cells sorted from spleen or lymph node cells, sampled before intestinal transplant. The TCR was taken from a human donor who received an intestinal transplant. The CDR3 nucleotides are TGTGCCAGCAGTTCAGGGTCGGTTCGTACCTACGAGCAGTACTTC. Its protein is CASSSGSVRTYEQYF.